This note documents a single T cell receptor beta chain sequence. Its antigen is as yet unknown. Germline-derived CDR1 and CDR2 are SGHVS and FQNEAQ. The CDR3 runs to 13 residues. V dropped 4 bases and J dropped 8 bases, with 11 bases sitting between them. The patients had HPV-negative, locally advanced oral cavity squamous cell carcinoma. This sample was included in a study of neoadjuvant anti-PD-1 for oral cavity cancer. For the study at large: Patients mostly received three to four biweekly nivolumab doses at 3 mg/kg before surgery.

General observations from the study: After neoadjuvant nivolumab, PBMC T cell clonality was significantly higher in non-responders than responders. Pretreatment Treg/Th17 ratio correlated inversely with post-treatment tumor clonality.

Sequencing used immunoSEQ multiplex PCR; TCRdb keeps in-frame clones, though not all of them. Seen here are approximately 14,000 clones, about 70% observed once, and the top ten hold under 3.5%. Sequenced material: PBMCs, taken before nivolumab (anti-PD-1) treatment. The clonotype originates from a person aged 40 to 85 with oral cavity squamous cell carcinoma. The gene calls are TRBV7-8 and TRBJ1-4; D ambiguous. The CDR3 DNA follows: TGTGCCAGCAGCTCACAGTTACGGGAAAAACTGTTTTTT. Its protein product is CASSSQLREKLFF.